This TCR beta chain was found in a study of T cell responses to AZD1222 COVID-19 vaccine. Study results and limitations: Receipt of two AZD1222 doses was followed by a rise in Spike-specific TCR breadth and depth. Repertoires were collected only later (after the peak T cell response had occurred). Females made up more of the donors, who were largely white British, and clonal diversity may have come out too low.

There are a few counts of this clone. Its antigen is unknown. Doses given second, at about 4 or about 12 weeks, were pooled. Assay: immunoSEQ multiplex PCR; the TCRdb copy retains only in-frame clones and omits some. In the table there are over 150,000 clones, approximately 90% of which are singletons. Germline V lookup: CDR1 SEHNR, CDR2 FQNEAQ (reference sequence). The CDR3 totals 12 residues. V gave up 5 bases and J gave up 2 bases, with 6 bases separating them. The TCR was taken from an adult who received the AZD1222 COVID-19 vaccine. This chain links TRBV7-9 with TRBJ1-1; the D is unclear. The sequences come from peripheral blood, collected 28 days after the second AZD1222 dose. CDR3 DNA: TGTGCCAGCAGCGGGATTAACACTGAAGCTTTCTTT. It encodes CASSGINTEAFF.